Sequencing of this T cell receptor beta chain was carried out in a study of monozygotic twins with inflammatory bowel disease. Germline CDR1 reads SNHLY; CDR2 reads FYNNEI. CDR3 length: 15 residues. TCRdb re-called the 5' RACE reads; every CDR3 protein appears as one record, without DNA. The specimen's table records fewer than 350,000 distinct CDR3 sequences. The chain employs TRBV2 and TRBJ1-2. The material sequenced was blood. The receptor was isolated from a human donor with ulcerative colitis or Crohn's disease, or a healthy co-twin of an affected twin (not recorded which). CDR3 in amino acids: CASSESGRVGYGYTF.